This is a list of T cell receptor beta chains from one sample in a study of PD-1 blockade in classical Hodgkin lymphoma. Sequencing was performed with immunoSEQ multiplex PCR; in TCRdb, only in-frame clones are kept and a portion is missing. The table lists 20,000 to 30,000 clones, around 70% of them singletons. The sample in question was peripheral blood mononuclear cells (PBMCs), obtained at baseline. These receptor sequences come from a human donor with classical Hodgkin lymphoma. Both conserved end residues are part of each CDR3. D genes are given only for firm matches. Not every row has a clone size; where given, it reads once, few, many or a size class.

>TRBV4-3|TRBD1|-|TRBJ2-1
CASSPGTGYVAQFF
TGCGCCAGCAGCCCCGGGACAGGGTACGTCGCGCAGTTCTTC
>TRBV30|-|-|TRBJ1-2
CAWSVKARGSFYGYTF
TGTGCCTGGAGTGTAAAGGCCCGGGGCAGCTTCTATGGCTACACCTTC
>TRBV7-3|-|-|TRBJ2-2
CASSVIGGNTGELFF
TGTGCCAGCAGCGTCATCGGGGGGAACACCGGGGAGCTGTTTTTT
>TRBV19|-|few|TRBJ1-2
CASSSGGANYGYTF
TGTGCCAGCTCATCAGGTGGGGCTAACTATGGCTACACCTTC
>TRBV7-2|-|-|TRBJ2-2
CASSINTGELFF
TGTGCCAGCAGCATCAACACCGGGGAGCTGTTTTTT
>TRBV13|-|-|TRBJ2-3
CASSPLTRPDTQYF
TGTGCCAGCAGCCCCTTGACTAGGCCAGATACGCAGTATTTT
>TRBV30|-|-|TRBJ1-1
CAWSVGGTEAFF
TGTGCCTGGAGTGTGGGGGGCACTGAAGCTTTCTTT
>TRBV27|-|-|TRBJ1-2
CASRGRVGGYTF
TGTGCCAGCAGAGGGAGGGTGGGTGGCTACACCTTC
>TRBV5-1|-|-|TRBJ1-5
CASSLDGSNQPQHF
TGCGCCAGCAGCTTGGATGGCAGCAATCAGCCCCAGCATTTT
>TRBV4-3|-|once|TRBJ1-1
CASSQEGTLNTEAFF
TGCGCCAGCAGCCAAGAAGGGACATTGAACACTGAAGCTTTCTTT
>TRBV7-9|-|-|TRBJ1-4
CASSLTTNEKLFF
TGTGCCAGCAGCTTAACCACTAATGAAAAACTGTTTTTT
>TRBV5-1|-|-|TRBJ2-4
CASSFSSLDVRYF
TGCGCCAGCAGCTTTTCAAGTTTAGACGTTCGGTACTTC
>TRBV11-2|-|-|TRBJ1-1
CASSSPEVVGAFF
TGTGCCAGCAGCTCCCCCGAGGTGGTCGGAGCTTTCTTT
>TRBV28|TRBD1|-|TRBJ1-5
CASSGTGRGLNQPQHF
TGTGCCAGCAGCGGGACAGGGCGGGGACTTAATCAGCCCCAGCATTTT
>TRBV6-5|-|-|TRBJ1-2
CASSLGLEDGYTF
TGTGCCAGCAGTTTGGGACTAGAAGATGGCTACACCTTC
>TRBV28|-|-|TRBJ2-7
CASSHTGYYEQYF
TGTGCCAGCAGTCACACAGGGTACTACGAGCAGTACTTC
>TRBV28|-|once|TRBJ2-5
CASSLVAIQETQYF
TGTGCCAGCAGTTTAGTGGCTATTCAAGAGACCCAGTACTTC
>TRBV25-1|-|-|TRBJ2-3
CASSEVLAYGTDTQYF
TGTGCCAGCAGTGAGGTACTAGCTTACGGCACAGATACGCAGTATTTT
>TRBV4-2|TRBD2|-|TRBJ2-2
CASSQDWASGGLLVELFF
TGTGCCAGCAGCCAAGATTGGGCTAGCGGGGGGTTATTAGTGGAGCTGTTTTTT
>TRBV5-4|-|-|TRBJ2-7
CASSLLGVSGEQYF
TGTGCCAGCAGCTTATTGGGGGTCTCCGGCGAGCAGTACTTC
>TRBV19|-|-|TRBJ1-1
CASSMTGLNTEAFF
TGTGCCAGTAGTATGACTGGGTTGAACACTGAAGCTTTCTTT
>TRBV7-9|-|-|TRBJ2-2
CASSTRLADETGELFF
TGTGCCAGCAGCACCCGGCTGGCTGACGAAACCGGGGAGCTGTTTTTT
>TRBV28|-|once|TRBJ2-2
CASSFRKNTGELFF
TGTGCCAGCAGTTTTCGGAAGAACACCGGGGAGCTGTTTTTT
>TRBV6-5|-|-|TRBJ1-1
CATHLRGNEGEAFF
TGTGCCACACACCTTAGAGGGAATGAAGGTGAAGCTTTCTTT